Reported below is one TCR delta chain. This sample was taken from a study of gamma-delta T cells after stem cell transplantation. V lost 4 bases, J lost 1 base, and 5 bases stayed unmatched. CDR1 and CDR2 from the germline V gene are GEAIGNYY and EKD. The CDR3 is 15 amino acids. TCRdb reprocessed the RT-PCR reads using CATT. The sample contains just over 4,500 delta-chain clones, 1.9% of which appear only once. The TCR comes from a human donor. It is not recorded whose cells these are; they may come from a transplant donor. V is TRDV2 and J is TRDJ1; 10 nucleotides align to TRDD3. Sequenced input: gamma-delta T cells. The CDR3, as DNA: TGTGCCTGTGAGCTACTGGGGGATTCCACCGATAAACTCATCTTT. Residues: CACELLGDSTDKLIF.